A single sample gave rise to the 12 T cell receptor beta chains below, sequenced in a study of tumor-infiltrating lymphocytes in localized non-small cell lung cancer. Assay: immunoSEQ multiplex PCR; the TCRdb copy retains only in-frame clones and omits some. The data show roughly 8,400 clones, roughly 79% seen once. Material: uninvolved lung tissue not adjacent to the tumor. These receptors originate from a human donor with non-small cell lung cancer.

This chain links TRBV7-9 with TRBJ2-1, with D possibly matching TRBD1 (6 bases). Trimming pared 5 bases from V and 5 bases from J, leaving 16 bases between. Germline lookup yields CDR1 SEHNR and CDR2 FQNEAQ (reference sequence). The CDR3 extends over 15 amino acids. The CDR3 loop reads CASSLTRGIDNEQFF. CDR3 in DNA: TGTGCCAGCAGCCTCACTAGGGGGATAGACAATGAGCAGTTCTTC.

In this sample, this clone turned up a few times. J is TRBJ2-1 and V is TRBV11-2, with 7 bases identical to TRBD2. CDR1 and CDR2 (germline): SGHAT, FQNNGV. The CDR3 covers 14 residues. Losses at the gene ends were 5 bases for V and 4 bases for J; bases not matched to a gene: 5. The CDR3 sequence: CASSPAGPYNEQFF. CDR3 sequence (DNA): TGTGCCAGCAGCCCAGCGGGGCCTTACAATGAGCAGTTCTTC.

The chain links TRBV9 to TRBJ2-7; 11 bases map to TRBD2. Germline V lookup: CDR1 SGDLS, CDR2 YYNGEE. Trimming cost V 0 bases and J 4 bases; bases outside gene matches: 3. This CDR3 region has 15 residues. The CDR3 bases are TGTGCCAGCAGCGTAGACGGGACTAGCGGTTACGAGCAGTACTTC. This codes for CASSVDGTSGYEQYF.

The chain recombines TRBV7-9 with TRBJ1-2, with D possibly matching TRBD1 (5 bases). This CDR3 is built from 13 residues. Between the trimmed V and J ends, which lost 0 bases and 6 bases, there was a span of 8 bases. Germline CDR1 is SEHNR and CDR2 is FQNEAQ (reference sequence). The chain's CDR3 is CASSLAGGNGYTF. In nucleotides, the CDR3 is TGTGCCAGCAGCTTAGCGGGGGGGAATGGCTACACCTTC. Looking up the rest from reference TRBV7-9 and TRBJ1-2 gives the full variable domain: DTGVSQNPRHKITKRGQNVTFRCDPISEHNRLYWYRQTLGQGPEFLTYFQNEAQLEKSRLLSDRFSAERPKGSFSTLEIQRTEQGDSAMYLCASSLAGGNGYTFGSGTRLTVV.

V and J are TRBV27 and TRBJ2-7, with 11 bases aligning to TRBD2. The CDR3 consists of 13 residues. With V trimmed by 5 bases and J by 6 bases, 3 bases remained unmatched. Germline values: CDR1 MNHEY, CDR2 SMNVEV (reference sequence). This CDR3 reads CASSPSGRSEQYF. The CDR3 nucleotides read TGTGCCAGCAGTCCTAGCGGGAGGAGCGAGCAGTACTTC.

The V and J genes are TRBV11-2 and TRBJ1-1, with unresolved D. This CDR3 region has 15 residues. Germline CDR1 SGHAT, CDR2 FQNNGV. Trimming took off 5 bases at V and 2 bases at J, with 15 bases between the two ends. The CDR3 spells CASSKTPGLNTEAFF. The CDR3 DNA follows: TGTGCCAGCAGCAAGACCCCGGGCCTCAACACTGAAGCTTTCTTT.

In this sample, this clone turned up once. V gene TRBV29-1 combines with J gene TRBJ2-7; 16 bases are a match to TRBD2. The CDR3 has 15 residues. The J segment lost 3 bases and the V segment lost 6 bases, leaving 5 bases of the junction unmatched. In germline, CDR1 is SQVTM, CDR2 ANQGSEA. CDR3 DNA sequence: TGCAGCGTCCCCGGGACTAGCGGGAGGGACTACGAGCAGTACTTC. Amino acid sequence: CSVPGTSGRDYEQYF.

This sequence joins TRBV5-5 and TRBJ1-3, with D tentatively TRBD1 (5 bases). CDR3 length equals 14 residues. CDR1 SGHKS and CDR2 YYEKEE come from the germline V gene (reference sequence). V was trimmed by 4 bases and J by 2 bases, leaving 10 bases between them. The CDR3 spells CASSLRQTGNTIYF. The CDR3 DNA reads TGTGCCAGCAGCCTTCGACAGACTGGAAACACCATATATTTT.

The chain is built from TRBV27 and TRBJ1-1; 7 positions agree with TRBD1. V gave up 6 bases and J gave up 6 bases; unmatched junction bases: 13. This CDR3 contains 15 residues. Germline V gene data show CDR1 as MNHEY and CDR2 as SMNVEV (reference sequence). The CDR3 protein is CASSDGTVGRSEAFF. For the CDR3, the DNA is TGTGCCAGCAGCGACGGGACAGTTGGGAGATCTGAAGCTTTCTTT.

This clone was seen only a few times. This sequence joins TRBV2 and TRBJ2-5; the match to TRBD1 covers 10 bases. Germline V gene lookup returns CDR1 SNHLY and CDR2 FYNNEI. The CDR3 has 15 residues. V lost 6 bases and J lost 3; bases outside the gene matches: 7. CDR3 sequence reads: CASSQDRGSKETQYF. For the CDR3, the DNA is TGTGCCAGCAGCCAGGACAGGGGGTCGAAAGAGACCCAGTACTTC.

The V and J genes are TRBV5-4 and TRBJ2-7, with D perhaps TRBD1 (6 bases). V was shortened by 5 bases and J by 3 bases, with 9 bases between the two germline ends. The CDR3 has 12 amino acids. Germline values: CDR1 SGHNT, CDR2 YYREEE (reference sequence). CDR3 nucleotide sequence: TGTGCCAGCAGGTCGGACAGCTACGAGCAGTACTTC. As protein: CASRSDSYEQYF.

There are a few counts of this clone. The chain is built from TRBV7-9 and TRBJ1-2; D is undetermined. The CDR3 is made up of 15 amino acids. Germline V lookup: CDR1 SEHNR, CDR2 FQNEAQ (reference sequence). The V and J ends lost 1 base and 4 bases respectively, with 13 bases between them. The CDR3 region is CASSLGFGKGYGYTF. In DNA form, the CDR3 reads TGTGCCAGCAGCTTAGGATTTGGGAAAGGCTATGGCTACACCTTC. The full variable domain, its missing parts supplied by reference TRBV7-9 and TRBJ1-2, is DTGVSQNPRHKITKRGQNVTFRCDPISEHNRLYWYRQTLGQGPEFLTYFQNEAQLEKSRLLSDRFSAERPKGSFSTLEIQRTEQGDSAMYLCASSLGFGKGYGYTFGSGTRLTVV.